This TCR beta chain stems from a study of vaccination effects on CD4 cells after COVID-19. Whole-study context: Samples gathered post-vaccine arrived a median of 72 days past the second dose. Overall study findings and caveats: Early post-infection timepoints were absent, and convalescent patients were few.

This clone was detected only a few times. Its antigen remains unknown. V was trimmed by 4 bases and J by 0 bases, leaving 17 bases between them. CDR1 is SGHRS, CDR2 YFSETQ, per germline. CDR3 length equals 18 residues. The repertoire was sequenced with immunoSEQ multiplex PCR; TCRdb's copy has only in-frame clones and lacks some. Here the sample spans almost 70,000 clones, 74% being singletons. Using viral peptide pools, the ViraFEST assay grew out antigen-specific CD4+ T cells prior to sequencing. With more than 9 days of culture completed, CD4+ T cells were isolated. BNT162b2 vaccine or mRNA-1273 vaccine was given to participants in two doses. Researchers reported culturing 2 million to 2.5 million PBMC in each well, adding about 9.5 IU/ml IL-2 and roughly 11 ug/ml peptides. Half the medium was replaced with IL-2 medium on days 3 and 7.

The chain is built from TRBV5-1 and TRBJ2-6; the D gene could be TRBD1 or TRBD2 (5 bases each). The sample here was CD4+ T cells from PBMCs cultured with HCoV-229E spike peptides, taken after COVID-19 vaccination. This receptor was obtained from a human donor who received a COVID-19 vaccine. In DNA form, the CDR3 reads TGCGCCAGCAGCCGCACTGGGACGGTTGGCTCTGGGGCCAACGTCCTGACTTTC. This translates into CASSRTGTVGSGANVLTF.